The clone carrying this T cell receptor (beta chain) showed up just a few times. Its antigen is unknown. TCRdb reprocessed the 5' RACE reads via MiXCR and lists one record per CDR3 protein. In the table there are about 450,000 distinct CDR3 sequences, approximately 17% of which are singletons. This entry comes from a study of identical twins. Findings and limits, study-wide: Findings came from cross-sectional statistics, without long-term follow-up of donors. Beta out-of-frame sequences showed weaker excess sharing between twins. Memory repertoires showed no such pattern, whereas abundant cord blood beta clonotypes carried fewer insertions.

Germline V lookup: CDR1 MNHNS, CDR2 SASEGT. With 3 bases removed from V and 7 bases from J, the gap between germline ends came to 16 bases. The CDR3 is 16 residues long. This sequence originates from a man aged 45-65 years in good health. The J gene is TRBJ1-6, the V gene TRBV6-1; D is uncertain. Source material: naive T cells sorted from blood. The CDR3 here is CASSDLPVGLNSPLHF. In DNA form, the CDR3 reads TGTGCCAGCAGTGACCTTCCAGTGGGGTTAAATTCACCCCTCCACTTT.